The 14 T cell receptor beta chains presented below share a single source sample, sequenced in a study of T cell repertoires in MIS-A myocarditis (dated by TCRdb to between 2020 and 2023). Libraries came from the immunoSEQ multiplex PCR assay. Sourced from immuneACCESS, this table was stored by TCRdb with only in-frame sequences that have V and J called. A share of the clones is absent; for the studies checked, an unresolved V gene accounts for under half, and the remainder has no known explanation. The sample table contains some 10,000 clones; only one count was recorded for about 89% of them. About 2% of the sample is in the top ten clones. The sequencing input was thoracic lymph node tissue obtained at autopsy. Every receptor here comes from a man aged 18 to 35 with fulminant myocarditis from multisystem inflammatory syndrome in adults (MIS-A) after COVID-19.

This rearrangement joins TRBV7-3 to TRBJ1-1; no definite D call. CDR3 length: 13 residues. Trimming removed 1 base at V and 0 bases at J, with 3 bases between. CDR1 and CDR2 from the germline V gene are SGHTA and FQGTGA. CDR3 in amino acids: CASSLSMNTEAFF. The CDR3 coding sequence is TGTGCCAGCAGCTTAAGTATGAACACTGAAGCTTTCTTT.

The chain recombines TRBV19 with TRBJ1-6, with TRBD1 identical over 8 bases. The CDR3 covers 14 residues. V shed 4 bases, J shed 9 bases, and the junction held 5 bases outside the gene matches. Germline CDR1 and CDR2: LNHDA and SQIVND (reference sequence). The CDR3 is CASSKQGAGSPLHF. The CDR3 nucleotides are TGTGCCAGTAGTAAGCAGGGGGCAGGTTCACCCCTCCACTTT.

This chain links TRBV28 with TRBJ1-1; D is unresolved. The V and J ends lost 8 bases and 10 bases respectively, with 20 bases between them. This CDR3 has 13 amino acids. Germline V gene lookup returns CDR1 MDHEN and CDR2 SYDVKM. The CDR3 nucleotides are TGTGCCAGCTACCGGACCGAACGCAAAATAGCTTTCTTT. Amino acids: CASYRTERKIAFF.

The rearrangement uses TRBV20-1 and TRBJ2-1; D gene unclear. V was clipped by 3 bases and J by 9 bases, with 18 bases between them. The CDR3 spans 14 residues. Germline loops: CDR1 DFQATT, CDR2 SNEGSKA (reference sequence). CDR3 sequence reads: CSASDVRQAGEQFF. The CDR3 DNA follows: TGCAGTGCTAGTGATGTTAGGCAGGCTGGTGAGCAGTTCTTC.

This clone was detected once. The chain combines TRBV5-1 with TRBJ1-1; unclear D gene. This CDR3 contains 14 residues. The V end was cut by 4 bases, the J end by 0 bases, with 10 bases between. Germline values: CDR1 SGHRS, CDR2 YFSETQ. The chain's CDR3 is CASSKARMNTEAFF. CDR3 DNA: TGCGCCAGCAGCAAGGCCAGAATGAACACTGAAGCTTTCTTT. Filled out from reference TRBV5-1 and TRBJ1-1, the complete variable domain reads KAGVTQTPRYLIKTRGQQVTLSCSPISGHRSVSWYQQTPGQGLQFLFEYFSETQRNKGNFPGRFSGRQFSNSRSEMNVSTLELGDSALYLCASSKARMNTEAFFGQGTRLTVV.

The count of this clone is one. This chain uses TRBV7-8 with TRBJ2-1, with TRBD2 matching over 10 bases. CDR3 length equals 16 residues. The junction had 17 bases not matched to a gene; V was cut back by 5 bases and J by 13 bases. In germline, CDR1 is SGHVS, CDR2 FQNEAQ. The CDR3 nucleotides read TGTGCCAGCAGCCGCCTTGCGGCTAGCGGGAGTGGGCGACAGTTCTTC. This encodes CASSRLAASGSGRQFF.

This clone was seen more than once but under ten times. The V call is TRBV27, the J call TRBJ2-7; 8 bases align to TRBD1. Germline V gene data show CDR1 as MNHEY and CDR2 as SMNVEV (reference sequence). The CDR3 is 12 residues long. J lost 6 bases, V lost 3 bases, and 1 base had no gene match. As DNA, the CDR3 is TGTGCCAGCAGTTTGGGGACAGGCGAGCAGTACTTC. It specifies CASSLGTGEQYF.

This rearrangement joins TRBV27 to TRBJ1-2; unclear D gene. Looked up from germline, CDR1 is MNHEY and CDR2 is SMNVEV (reference sequence). The CDR3 runs to 13 residues. Trimming removed 5 bases from V and 6 bases from J, with 13 bases in between. Here the CDR3 DNA reads TGTGCCAGCAGTGATGCTTTGGGCAATGGCTACACCTTC. Its translation: CASSDALGNGYTF.

The chain links TRBV29-1 to TRBJ2-4; 11 nucleotides align to TRBD2. CDR3 size: 17 residues. V was clipped by 4 bases and J by 0 bases; unmatched bases: 8. Germline CDR1 reads SQVTM; CDR2 reads ANQGSEA. In nucleotides, the CDR3 is TGCAGCGTTGGACTAGCGGGACCCACGTTAGCCAAAAACATTCAGTACTTC. Its protein is CSVGLAGPTLAKNIQYF. Supplemented by reference TRBV29-1 and TRBJ2-4, the full variable domain reads SAVISQKPSRDICQRGTSLTIQCQVDSQVTMMFWYRQQPGQSLTLIATANQGSEATYESGFVIDKFPISRPNLTFSTLTVSNMSPEDSSIYLCSVGLAGPTLAKNIQYFGAGTRLSVL.

V and J are TRBV21-1 and TRBJ2-3; no check of the table's D call, TRBD1, against the DNA was made. TRBV21-1 constitutes a pseudogene. The CDR3 is 18 amino acids. The CDR3, as DNA: TGTGCCAGCAGCAAAGCCTCAACCGGGACAGGCCACACAGATACGCAGTATTTT. This translates into CASSKASTGTGHTDTQYF.

The chain carries TRBV18 and TRBJ1-1, with 8 bases that match TRBD1. V was clipped by 5 bases and J by 0 bases; unmatched bases: 5. CDR1 KGHSH and CDR2 LQKENI come from the germline V gene. CDR3 length: 15 amino acids. The CDR3 reads CASSGTGGVNTEAFF. CDR3 sequence (DNA): TGTGCCAGCTCAGGCACAGGGGGAGTGAACACTGAAGCTTTCTTT.

The rearrangement joins TRBV18 to TRBJ1-1; D is perhaps TRBD1 (5 bases). Deletions cut 5 bases from V and 2 bases from J, with 9 bases between. CDR1 and CDR2 from the germline V gene are KGHSH and LQKENI. The CDR3 runs to 13 residues. DNA of the CDR3: TGTGCCAGCTCAACCCAGGGAAACACTGAAGCTTTCTTT. Protein sequence: CASSTQGNTEAFF. Drawing the rest from reference TRBV18 and TRBJ1-1, the complete variable domain is NAGVMQNPRHLVRRRGQEARLRCSPMKGHSHVYWYRQLPEEGLKFMVYLQKENIIDESGMPKERFSAEFPKEGPSILRIQQVVRGDSAAYFCASSTQGNTEAFFGQGTRLTVV.

CDR3 coding DNA: TGCGCCAGCAGCTTGGAGGTGGGAGGAGGTGAGACCCAGTACTTC. Protein sequence: CASSLEVGGGETQYF. The V and J genes are TRBV5-1 and TRBJ2-5; a possible D gene is TRBD2 (6 bases). The CDR3 runs to 15 residues. V shed 0 bases and J shed 5 bases, with 14 bases lying between them. Germline V CDR1 and CDR2: SGHRS, YFSETQ.

The chain carries TRBV6-5 and TRBJ1-1; possibly TRBD1 for D (6 bases). The CDR3 totals 13 residues. Trimming stripped 2 bases from V and 4 bases from J, with 8 bases between. Germline V lookup: CDR1 MNHEY, CDR2 SVGAGI. CDR3 bases: TGTGCCAGCAGTTACGGGACAACCACTGAAGCTTTCTTT. It yields the protein CASSYGTTTEAFF.